One sample yielded the 20 T cell receptor beta chains listed below, sequenced in a study of metastatic and nonmetastatic thyroid tumors. Through MiXCR, TCRdb re-clonotyped the PCR reads. Among 13,000 or so clones listed, 25% to 40% were seen once. The entire patient cohort was treatment-naive prior to thyroid surgery. Specimen: tumor tissue. All receptors come from a male donor with papillary thyroid cancer or a benign thyroid nodule (not recorded which). Some clones in this sample may be carry-over from other donors' samples.

The chain joins TRBV11-2 to TRBJ2-1; TRBD2 aligns across 9 bases. The CDR3 is made up of 17 amino acids. Losses at the gene ends were 5 bases for V and 4 bases for J; bases not matched to a gene: 12. Per the germline V gene, CDR1 is SGHAT and CDR2 is FQNNGV. The chain's CDR3 is CASSPRKAGGPYNEQFF. CDR3 DNA sequence: TGTGCCAGCAGCCCCCGTAAAGCGGGGGGCCCTTACAATGAGCAGTTCTTC.

The rearrangement joins TRBV2 to TRBJ2-7, with 8 nucleotides matching TRBD1. CDR3 length: 13 residues. Trimming cost V 7 bases and J 3 bases; bases outside gene matches: 5. Germline V CDR1 and CDR2: SNHLY, FYNNEI. The CDR3 DNA is TGTGCCAGCACTGGACAGGGTAGCTACGAGCAGTACTTC. Encoded protein: CASTGQGSYEQYF.

The gene calls are TRBV19 and TRBJ2-7; 7 bases are a match to TRBD2. The trim removed 10 bases at V and 0 bases at J, leaving 9 bases unmatched. The germline V gene has CDR1 LNHDA and CDR2 SQIVND (reference sequence). This CDR3 spans 14 amino acids. The DNA for the CDR3 is TGTGCCACTTCCAGCGGGGAGAGCTCCTACGAGCAGTACTTC. Translation: CATSSGESSYEQYF.

This clone is medium-sized (0.01 to 0.1%). V and J are TRBV20-1 and TRBJ2-7; no firm D call. This CDR3 has 11 amino acids. Trimming pared 3 bases from V and 6 bases from J, leaving 9 bases between. Looked up from germline, CDR1 is DFQATT and CDR2 is SNEGSKA (reference sequence). The CDR3 region is CSASIRFEQYF. DNA of the CDR3: TGCAGTGCTAGTATAAGGTTCGAGCAGTACTTC.

This chain joins TRBV19 and TRBJ2-1, with 7 bases matching TRBD2. The CDR3 contains 14 residues. V lost 9 bases to trimming and J lost 3 bases; unmatched junction nucleotides: 8. The germline V gene encodes CDR1 LNHDA and CDR2 SQIVND (reference sequence). The CDR3 nucleotides read TGTGCCAGCCGAGGGGAGGGGTTCTACAATGAGCAGTTCTTC. Amino acids: CASRGEGFYNEQFF.

The sample holds a few counts of this clone. The chain couples TRBV7-2 to TRBJ2-7; D might be TRBD1 or TRBD2, each matching 6 bases. The CDR3 extends over 14 amino acids. Per the germline V gene, CDR1 is SGHTA and CDR2 is FQGNSA. V was pared by 5 bases and J by 7 bases, with 18 bases between. CDR3 loop: CASSPTWGAGEQYF. CDR3 sequence (DNA): TGTGCCAGCAGCCCAACATGGGGGGCAGGGGAGCAGTACTTC.

The genes are TRBV6-1 and TRBJ1-1; the match to TRBD1 covers 10 bases. This CDR3 has 16 amino acids. Germline V lookup: CDR1 MNHNS, CDR2 SASEGT. J was trimmed by 5 bases and V by 7 bases; bases with no gene match: 13. The CDR3: CASNSGTGVFKTEAFF. The CDR3 DNA follows: TGTGCCAGCAATAGCGGGACAGGGGTCTTTAAGACTGAAGCTTTCTTT.

This clone was detected many times. A clone one base away is much larger, so this may be a read error. This CDR3 is missing its conserved last phenylalanine or tryptophan, likely due to a read error. This chain joins TRBV6-1 and TRBJ2-7; TRBD1 aligns across 7 bases. This CDR3 is 12 amino acids long. The germline V gene encodes CDR1 MNHNS and CDR2 SASEGT. The V gene end was trimmed by 5 bases and the J gene end by 3 bases; junction bases not matched to a gene: 1. The CDR3 DNA sequence: TGTGCCAGCAGTACAGGGGACTACGAGCAGTACTCC. Its protein product is CASSTGDYEQYS.

This clone has a handful of counts. The junction departs from the called germline gene at one end, perhaps through a read error. The chain is built from TRBV15 and TRBJ1-6; D uncertain. The germline CDR1 and CDR2 sequences are LNHNV and YYDKDF (reference sequence). CDR3 length: 13 amino acids. The chain's CDR3 is CATSRDSNSPIHF. The CDR3, as DNA: TGTGCCACCAGCAGAGATAGTAATTCACCCATCCACTTT.

In its sample, this clone is medium-sized. The chain employs TRBV20-1 and TRBJ2-7; TRBD1 might be the D (5 bases). CDR1 is DFQATT, CDR2 SNEGSKA, per germline (reference sequence). Trimming stripped 5 bases from V and 1 base from J, with 15 bases between. The CDR3 is 14 amino acids. The CDR3: CSAARQPISYEQYF. DNA for the CDR3: TGCAGTGCTGCCCGACAGCCCATTTCCTACGAGCAGTACTTC.

Only a few counts were recorded for this clone. The chain is built from TRBV19 and TRBJ1-1; D is possibly TRBD1 (6 bases). The germline V gene has CDR1 LNHDA and CDR2 SQIVND (reference sequence). This CDR3 is 15 amino acids long. Trimming stripped 8 bases from V and 1 base from J, with 17 bases between. The CDR3 region has the DNA TGTGCCAGTGGTCCCTGGGGGGGCGCGAACACTGAAGCTTTCTTT. This encodes CASGPWGGANTEAFF.

In its sample, this clone ranks as medium-sized. This chain joins TRBV20-1 and TRBJ1-2; 7 nucleotides align to TRBD1. CDR3 size: 11 residues. V trimming: 7 bases; J trimming: 2 bases; junction bases outside the gene matches: 1. The germline gives CDR1 DFQATT, CDR2 SNEGSKA (reference sequence). CDR3 residues: CSGDSNYGYTF. In DNA, the CDR3 is TGCAGTGGGGACAGCAACTATGGCTACACCTTC.

This clone was recorded at least ten times. This may come from a read error, since a much larger clone is one base off. The identical CDR3 is also encoded by other nucleotide sequences in the sample. This chain links TRBV4-1 with TRBJ2-7, with no clear D. The germline CDR1 and CDR2 sequences are MGHRA and YSYEKL. The CDR3 contains 13 residues. V was clipped by 4 bases and J by 2 bases, with 9 bases between them. The CDR3 sequence: CASSPTVAYEQYF. Written as DNA, the CDR3 is TGCGCCAGCAGCCCCACTGTGGCCTACGAGCAGTACTTC.

The chain joins TRBV27 to TRBJ2-7; 8 nucleotides align to TRBD2. CDR3 length: 15 residues. Germline CDR1 and CDR2: MNHEY and SMNVEV (reference sequence). V was clipped by 3 bases and J by 0 bases; unmatched bases: 4. The CDR3: CASSFGREASYEQYF. Here the CDR3 DNA reads TGTGCCAGCAGTTTCGGGCGGGAGGCCTCCTACGAGCAGTACTTC.

This chain uses TRBV24-1 with TRBJ2-7; D might be TRBD2 (6 bases). Germline loops: CDR1 KGHDR, CDR2 SFDVKD. The V gene lost 2 bases and the J gene lost 5 bases, with 9 bases spanning the gap. The CDR3 is made up of 13 amino acids. The CDR3 loop is CATSDSSGDEQYF. The CDR3, as DNA: TGTGCCACCAGTGATTCCTCGGGGGACGAGCAGTACTTC.

The V and J genes are TRBV12-3 or TRBV12-4 and TRBJ2-1; D remains ambiguous. The V end was cut by 6 bases, the J end by 5 bases, with 11 bases between. The CDR3 length is 13 residues. CDR3 protein: CASSPGRHNEQFF. As DNA, the CDR3 is TGTGCCAGCAGCCCCGGACGTCACAATGAGCAGTTCTTC.

The sample holds many counts of this clone. The chain carries TRBV20-1 and TRBJ2-4; possibly TRBD2 for D (6 bases). Trimming shortened V by 3 bases and J by 4 bases, and 13 bases separated the two germline ends. The CDR3 is 14 amino acids. Looked up from germline, CDR1 is DFQATT and CDR2 is SNEGSKA (reference sequence). The CDR3 loop is CSASSAAGKNIQYF. The CDR3 nucleotides read TGCAGTGCTAGCTCCGCCGCGGGGAAAAACATTCAGTACTTC.

By its share, this clone is medium-sized. V usage is TRBV2 and J usage is TRBJ1-5; no definite D call. The CDR3 runs 14 residues. V gave up 1 base and J gave up 3 bases, with 7 bases separating them. Germline V gene sequence: CDR1 SNHLY, CDR2 FYNNEI. CDR3 nucleotide sequence: TGTGCCAGCAGTGAAGACGTTAACAATCAGCCCCAGCATTTT. It encodes CASSEDVNNQPQHF. The full variable domain, in which reference TRBV2 and TRBJ1-5 provide the parts outside the CDR3, is EPEVTQTPSHQVTQMGQEVILRCVPISNHLYFYWYRQILGQKVEFLVSFYNNEISEKSEIFDDQFSVERPDGSNFTLKIRSTKLEDSAMYFCASSEDVNNQPQHFGDGTRLSIL.

This rearrangement joins TRBV20-1 to TRBJ2-7, with D hard to call. This CDR3 has 11 residues. Germline-derived CDR1 and CDR2 are DFQATT and SNEGSKA (reference sequence). V was trimmed by 5 bases and J by 3 bases, leaving 8 bases between them. CDR3 region: CSASWNYEQYF. DNA of the CDR3: TGCAGTGCTTCCTGGAACTACGAGCAGTACTTC.

The chain couples TRBV9 to TRBJ1-1; maybe TRBD1 (6 bases). This CDR3 has 15 residues. V lost 6 bases, J lost 4 bases, and 19 bases lay in between. Germline-derived CDR1 and CDR2 are SGDLS and YYNGEE. The CDR3 region is CASTKWAGESTEAFF. In DNA, the CDR3 is TGTGCCAGCACCAAATGGGCAGGGGAAAGCACTGAAGCTTTCTTT.